This T cell receptor (beta chain) was retrieved from a study of shared clonotypes between healthy human individuals. This clone is a singleton in its sample. Its antigen is not known. Into CD45RA+ naive and CD45RA-negative memory subsets, the CD4+ cells were split. This CDR3 comprises 13 residues. With 5 bases removed from V and 6 bases from J, the gap between germline ends came to 11 bases. Germline values: CDR1 MNHNS, CDR2 SASEGT. Regarding the study as a whole: Some clonotypes were shared by all four sorted-subset donors, while others were not shared. The non-shared ones had lower generation probabilities than the shared ones. On the whole, naive subsets had larger estimated richness than memory subsets had.

How the authors handled the data: Filtering differed because ImmunoSEQ produced junction-only sequences that carried no quality scores. Clones were sequenced by immunoSEQ multiplex PCR, and TCRdb holds only the in-frame ones, with some missing. The DNA was the basis for D and trimming; V, J and clone size are from that table. The sample has roughly 1.5 million clones; approximately 98% are singletons. Input material: naive CD4+ T cells sorted from blood. Described subset: CD45RA+ positively selected. This chain links TRBV6-1 with TRBJ2-1, with D perhaps matching TRBD1 (6 bases). The sequence was collected from a man aged 25-40 years in good health. The CDR3 nucleotides read TGTGCCAGCAGTAATGTCAGGGGCAATGAGCAGTTCTTC. As protein: CASSNVRGNEQFF.